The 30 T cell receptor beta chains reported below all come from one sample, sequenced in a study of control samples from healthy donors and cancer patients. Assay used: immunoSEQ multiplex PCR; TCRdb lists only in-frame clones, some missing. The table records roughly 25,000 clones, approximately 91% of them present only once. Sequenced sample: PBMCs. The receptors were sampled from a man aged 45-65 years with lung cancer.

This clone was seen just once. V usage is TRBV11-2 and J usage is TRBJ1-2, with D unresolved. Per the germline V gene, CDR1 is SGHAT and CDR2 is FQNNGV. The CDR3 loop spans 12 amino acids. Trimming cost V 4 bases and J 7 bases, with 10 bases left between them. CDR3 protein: CASSSPLSGYTF. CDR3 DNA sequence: TGTGCCAGCAGCTCCCCCCTTAGTGGCTACACCTTC. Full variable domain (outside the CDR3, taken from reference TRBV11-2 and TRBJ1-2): EAGVAQSPRYKIIEKRQSVAFWCNPISGHATLYWYQQILGQGPKLLIQFQNNGVVDDSQLPKDRFSAERLKGVDSTLKIQPAKLEDSAVYLCASSSPLSGYTFGSGTRLTVV.

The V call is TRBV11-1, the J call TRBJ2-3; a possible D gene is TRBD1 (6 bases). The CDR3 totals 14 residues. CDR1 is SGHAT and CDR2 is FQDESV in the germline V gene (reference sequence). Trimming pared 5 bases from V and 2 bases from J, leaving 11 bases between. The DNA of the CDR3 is TGTGCCAGCAGCCTTGGACAGTTCACAGATACGCAGTATTTT. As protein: CASSLGQFTDTQYF.

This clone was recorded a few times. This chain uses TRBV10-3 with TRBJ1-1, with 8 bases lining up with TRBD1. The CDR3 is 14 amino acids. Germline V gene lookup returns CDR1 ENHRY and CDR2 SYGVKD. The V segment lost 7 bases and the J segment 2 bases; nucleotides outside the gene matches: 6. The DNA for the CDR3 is TGTGCCATCACTAGGACAGGGTTTAACACTGAAGCTTTCTTT. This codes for CAITRTGFNTEAFF.

The CDR3 sequence: CASSRNGNRSEQFF. The CDR3 DNA reads TGTGCCAGCAGCAGGAACGGGAACCGGAGTGAGCAGTTCTTC. The V gene is TRBV5-6, the J gene TRBJ2-1, with D perhaps matching TRBD2 (5 bases). Between the trimmed V and J ends, which lost 4 bases and 9 bases, there was a span of 17 bases. The CDR3 has 14 residues. From germline, CDR1 is SGHDT and CDR2 YYEEEE.

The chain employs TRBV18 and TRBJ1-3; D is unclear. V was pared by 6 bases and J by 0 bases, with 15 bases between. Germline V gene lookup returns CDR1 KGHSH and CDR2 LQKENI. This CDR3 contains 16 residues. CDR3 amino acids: CASSPRTLDSGNTIYF. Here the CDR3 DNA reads TGTGCCAGCTCCCCCCGGACGCTCGACTCTGGAAACACCATATATTTT.

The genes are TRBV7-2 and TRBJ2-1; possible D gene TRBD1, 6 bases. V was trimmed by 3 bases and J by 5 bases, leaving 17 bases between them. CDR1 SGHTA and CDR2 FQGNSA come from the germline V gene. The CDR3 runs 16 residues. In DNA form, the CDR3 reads TGTGCCAGCAGCTTTTCCGGACAGTCACCCAACAATGAGCAGTTCTTC. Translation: CASSFSGQSPNNEQFF.

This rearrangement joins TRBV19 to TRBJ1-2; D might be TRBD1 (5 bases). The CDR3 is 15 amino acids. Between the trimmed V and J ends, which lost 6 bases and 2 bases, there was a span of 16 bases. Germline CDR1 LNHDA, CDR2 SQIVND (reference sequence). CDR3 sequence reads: CASSKIDSSNYGYTF. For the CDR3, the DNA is TGTGCCAGTAGCAAAATCGACAGTTCGAACTATGGCTACACCTTC.

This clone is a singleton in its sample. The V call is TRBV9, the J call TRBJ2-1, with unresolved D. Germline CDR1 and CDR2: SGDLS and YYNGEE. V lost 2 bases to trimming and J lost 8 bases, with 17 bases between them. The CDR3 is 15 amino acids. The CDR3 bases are TGTGCCAGCAGCGTTTTTAGTCTTAATGTCGATGAGCAGTTCTTC. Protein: CASSVFSLNVDEQFF.

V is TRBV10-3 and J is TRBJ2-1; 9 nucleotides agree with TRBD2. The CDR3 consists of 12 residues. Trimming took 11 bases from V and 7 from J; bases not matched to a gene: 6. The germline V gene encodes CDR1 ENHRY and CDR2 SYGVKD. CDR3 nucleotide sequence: TGTGCCTGCGGGGGGGGCCTAAATGAGCAGTTCTTC. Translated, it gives CACGGGLNEQFF.

Written as DNA, the CDR3 is TGTGCCACCAGTGAGACTAGCGGGGGCTACAATGAGCAGTTCTTC. This codes for CATSETSGGYNEQFF. V usage is TRBV24-1 and J usage is TRBJ2-1; 12 bases match TRBD2. The CDR3 length is 15 residues. Germline V gene lookup returns CDR1 KGHDR and CDR2 SFDVKD. V lost 4 bases and J lost 3; bases outside the gene matches: 0.

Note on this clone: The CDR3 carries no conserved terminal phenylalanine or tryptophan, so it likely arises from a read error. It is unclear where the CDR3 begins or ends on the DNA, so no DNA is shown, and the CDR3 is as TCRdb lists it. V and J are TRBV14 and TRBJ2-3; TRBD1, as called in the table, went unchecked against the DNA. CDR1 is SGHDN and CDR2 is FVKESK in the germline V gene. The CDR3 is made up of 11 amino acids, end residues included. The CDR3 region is CASSQASATGG.

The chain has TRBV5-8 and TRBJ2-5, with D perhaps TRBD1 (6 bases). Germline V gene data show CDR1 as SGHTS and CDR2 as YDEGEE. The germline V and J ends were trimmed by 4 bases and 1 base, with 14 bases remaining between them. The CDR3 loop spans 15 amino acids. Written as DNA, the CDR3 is TGTGCCAGCAGCCCCGACACAGGGACCCAAGAGACCCAGTACTTC. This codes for CASSPDTGTQETQYF.

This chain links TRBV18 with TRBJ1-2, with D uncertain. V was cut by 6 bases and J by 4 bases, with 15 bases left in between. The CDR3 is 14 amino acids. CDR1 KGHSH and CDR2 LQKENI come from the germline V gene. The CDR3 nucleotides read TGTGCCAGCTCCGGGGTTCTTTCGTCCTATGGCTACACCTTC. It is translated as CASSGVLSSYGYTF.

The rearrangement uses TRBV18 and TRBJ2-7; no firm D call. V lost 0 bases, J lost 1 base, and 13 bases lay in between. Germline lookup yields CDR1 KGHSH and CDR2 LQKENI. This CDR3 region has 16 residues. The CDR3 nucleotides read TGTGCCAGCTCACCACCGGGTTCGTCCAAATCCTACGAGCAGTACTTC. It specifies CASSPPGSSKSYEQYF.

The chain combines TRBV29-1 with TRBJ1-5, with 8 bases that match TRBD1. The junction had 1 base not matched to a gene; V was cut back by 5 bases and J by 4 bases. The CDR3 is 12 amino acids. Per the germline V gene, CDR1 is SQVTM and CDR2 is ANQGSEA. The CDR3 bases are TGCAGCGTTCGACAGGGGAATCAGCCCCAGCATTTT. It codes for CSVRQGNQPQHF.

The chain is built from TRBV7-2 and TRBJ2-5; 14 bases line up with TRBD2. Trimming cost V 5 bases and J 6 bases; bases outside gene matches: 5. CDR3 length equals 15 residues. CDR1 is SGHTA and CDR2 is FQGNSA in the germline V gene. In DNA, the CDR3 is TGTGCCAGCAGCCTGACTAGCGGGGGGGGAAAGACCCAGTACTTC. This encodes CASSLTSGGGKTQYF.

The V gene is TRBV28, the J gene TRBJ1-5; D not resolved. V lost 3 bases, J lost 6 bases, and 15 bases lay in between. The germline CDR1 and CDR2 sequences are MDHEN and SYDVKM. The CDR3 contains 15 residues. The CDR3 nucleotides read TGTGCCAGCAGTTTCGAGCCTCCTGGGAGTCAGCCCCAGCATTTT. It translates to CASSFEPPGSQPQHF.

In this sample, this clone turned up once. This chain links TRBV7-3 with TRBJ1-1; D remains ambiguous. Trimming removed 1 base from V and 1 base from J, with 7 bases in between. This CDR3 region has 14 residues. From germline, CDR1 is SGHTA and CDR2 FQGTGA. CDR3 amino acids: CASSLIFRNTEAFF. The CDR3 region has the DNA TGTGCCAGCAGCTTAATTTTCCGGAACACTGAAGCTTTCTTT.

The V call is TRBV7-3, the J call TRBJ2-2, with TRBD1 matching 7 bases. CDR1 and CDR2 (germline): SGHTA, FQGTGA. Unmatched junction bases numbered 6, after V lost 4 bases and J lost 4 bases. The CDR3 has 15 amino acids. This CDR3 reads CASSSRQGSTGELFF. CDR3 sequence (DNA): TGTGCCAGCAGCTCTCGACAGGGTAGCACCGGGGAGCTGTTTTTT. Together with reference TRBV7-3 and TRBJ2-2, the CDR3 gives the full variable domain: GAGVSQTPSNKVTEKGKYVELRCDPISGHTALYWYRQSLGQGPEFLIYFQGTGAADDSGLPNDRFFAVRPEGSVSTLKIQRTERGDSAVYLCASSSRQGSTGELFFGEGSRLTVL.

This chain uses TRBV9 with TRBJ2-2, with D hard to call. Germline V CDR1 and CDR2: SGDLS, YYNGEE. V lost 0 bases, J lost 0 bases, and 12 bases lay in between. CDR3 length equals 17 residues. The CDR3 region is CASSVGFGSSNTGELFF. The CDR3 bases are TGTGCCAGCAGCGTAGGATTCGGAAGTTCGAACACCGGGGAGCTGTTTTTT.

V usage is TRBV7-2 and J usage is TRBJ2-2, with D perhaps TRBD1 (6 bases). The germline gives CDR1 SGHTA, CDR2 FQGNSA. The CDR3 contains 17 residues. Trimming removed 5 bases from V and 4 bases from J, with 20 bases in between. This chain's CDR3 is CASSRGPQGSGTGELFF. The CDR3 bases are TGTGCCAGCAGCCGCGGCCCGCAGGGGTCTGGCACCGGGGAGCTGTTTTTT.

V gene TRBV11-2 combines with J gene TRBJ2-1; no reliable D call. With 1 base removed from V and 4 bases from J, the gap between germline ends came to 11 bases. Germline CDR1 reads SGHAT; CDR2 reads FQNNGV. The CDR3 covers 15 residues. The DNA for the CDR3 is TGTGCCAGCAGCTTAGTTTGGAATAGGTACAATGAGCAGTTCTTC. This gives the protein CASSLVWNRYNEQFF.

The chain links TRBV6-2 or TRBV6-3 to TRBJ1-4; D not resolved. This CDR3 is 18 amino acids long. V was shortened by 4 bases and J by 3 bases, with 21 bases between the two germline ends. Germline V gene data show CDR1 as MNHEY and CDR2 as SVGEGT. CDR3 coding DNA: TGTGCCAGCAGTTCTGAAGGATACCAACCAAGGTCTAATGAAAAACTGTTTTTT. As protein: CASSSEGYQPRSNEKLFF.

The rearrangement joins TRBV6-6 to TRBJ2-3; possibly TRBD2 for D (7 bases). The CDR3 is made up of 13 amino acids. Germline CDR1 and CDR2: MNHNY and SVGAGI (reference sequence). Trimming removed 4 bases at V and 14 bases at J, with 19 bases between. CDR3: CASSFQGRGRMYF. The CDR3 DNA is TGTGCCAGCAGTTTCCAGGGGAGGGGACGGATGTATTTT.

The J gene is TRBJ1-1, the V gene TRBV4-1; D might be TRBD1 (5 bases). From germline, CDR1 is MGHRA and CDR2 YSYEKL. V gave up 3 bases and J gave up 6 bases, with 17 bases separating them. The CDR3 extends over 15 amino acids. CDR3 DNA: TGCGCCAGCAGCCACCCAGTGGGCAGGGACCCTGAAGCTTTCTTT. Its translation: CASSHPVGRDPEAFF.

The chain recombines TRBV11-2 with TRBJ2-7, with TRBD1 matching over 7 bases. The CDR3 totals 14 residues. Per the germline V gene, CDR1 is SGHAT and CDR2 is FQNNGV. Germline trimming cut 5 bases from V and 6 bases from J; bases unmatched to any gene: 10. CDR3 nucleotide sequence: TGTGCCAGCAGCCCAGTACACAGGGGCGGCGAGCAGTACTTC. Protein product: CASSPVHRGGEQYF.

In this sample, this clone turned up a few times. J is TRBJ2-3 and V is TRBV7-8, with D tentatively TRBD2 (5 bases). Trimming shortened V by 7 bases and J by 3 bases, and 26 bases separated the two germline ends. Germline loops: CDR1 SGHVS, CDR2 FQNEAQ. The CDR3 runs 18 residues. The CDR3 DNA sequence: TGTGCCAGCAATCGTAAAGAGGGTCTGGAGGAATTAACAGATACGCAGTATTTT. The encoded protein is CASNRKEGLEELTDTQYF.

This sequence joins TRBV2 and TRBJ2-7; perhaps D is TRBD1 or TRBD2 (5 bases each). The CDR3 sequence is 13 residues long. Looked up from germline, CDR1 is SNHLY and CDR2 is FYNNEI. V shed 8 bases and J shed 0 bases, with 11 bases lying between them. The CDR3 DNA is TGTGCCAGCCACCGGGACGGCTCCTACGAGCAGTACTTC. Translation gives CASHRDGSYEQYF.

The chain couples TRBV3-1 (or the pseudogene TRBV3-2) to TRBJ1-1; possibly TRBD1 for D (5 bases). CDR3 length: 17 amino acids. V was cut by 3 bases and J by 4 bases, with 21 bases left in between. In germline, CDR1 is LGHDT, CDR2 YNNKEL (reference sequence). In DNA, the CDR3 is TGTGCCAGCAGCCAGACAGCAGGACCAAGGAGGGGCACTGAAGCTTTCTTT. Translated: CASSQTAGPRRGTEAFF.

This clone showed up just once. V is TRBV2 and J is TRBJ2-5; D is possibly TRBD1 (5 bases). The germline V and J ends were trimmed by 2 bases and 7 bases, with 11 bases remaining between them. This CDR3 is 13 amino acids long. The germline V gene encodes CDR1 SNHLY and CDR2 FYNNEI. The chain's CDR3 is CASSERGRGTQYF. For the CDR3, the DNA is TGTGCCAGCAGTGAAAGGGGAAGGGGGACCCAGTACTTC.